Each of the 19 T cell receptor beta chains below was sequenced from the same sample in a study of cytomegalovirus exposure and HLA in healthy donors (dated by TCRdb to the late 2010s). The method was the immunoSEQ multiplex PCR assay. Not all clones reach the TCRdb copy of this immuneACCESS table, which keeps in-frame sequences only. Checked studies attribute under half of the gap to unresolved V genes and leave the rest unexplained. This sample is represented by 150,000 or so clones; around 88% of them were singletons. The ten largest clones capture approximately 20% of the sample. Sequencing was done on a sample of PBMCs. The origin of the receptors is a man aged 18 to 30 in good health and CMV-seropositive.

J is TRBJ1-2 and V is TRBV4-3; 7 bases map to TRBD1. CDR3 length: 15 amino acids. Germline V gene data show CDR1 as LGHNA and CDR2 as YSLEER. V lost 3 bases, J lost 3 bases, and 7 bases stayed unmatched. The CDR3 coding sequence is TGCGCCAGCAGCCAGGACAGGAGTTTTTACTATGGCTACACCTTC. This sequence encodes CASSQDRSFYYGYTF.

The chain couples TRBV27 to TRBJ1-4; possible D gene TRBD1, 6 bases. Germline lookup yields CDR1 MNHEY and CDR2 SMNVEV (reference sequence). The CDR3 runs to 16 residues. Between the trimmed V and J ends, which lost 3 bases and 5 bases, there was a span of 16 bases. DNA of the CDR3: TGTGCCAGCAGTTTGTACCTCGGGGGGGCGAATGAAAAACTGTTTTTT. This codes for CASSLYLGGANEKLFF.

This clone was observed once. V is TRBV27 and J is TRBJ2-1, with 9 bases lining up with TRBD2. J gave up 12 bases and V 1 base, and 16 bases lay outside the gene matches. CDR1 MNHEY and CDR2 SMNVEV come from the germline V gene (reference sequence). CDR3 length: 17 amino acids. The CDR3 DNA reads TGTGCCAGCAGTTTATTATTTCCGGCGGGAGGGCCCTATGGGCAGTTCTTC. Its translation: CASSLLFPAGGPYGQFF.

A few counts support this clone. The CDR3 coding sequence is TGTGCCAGCAGCTACGGAGACAATTCACCCCTCCACTTT. The encoded protein is CASSYGDNSPLHF. V is TRBV7-6 and J is TRBJ1-6, with no clear D. In germline, CDR1 is SGHVS, CDR2 FNYEAQ. The CDR3 has 13 residues. Trimming removed 4 bases at V and 7 bases at J, with 8 bases between.

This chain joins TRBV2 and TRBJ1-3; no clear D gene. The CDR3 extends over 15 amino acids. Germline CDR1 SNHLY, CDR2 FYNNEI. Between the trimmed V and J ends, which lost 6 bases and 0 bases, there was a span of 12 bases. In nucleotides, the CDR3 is TGTGCCAGCAGGGAGGGTCCCTTCTCTGGAAACACCATATATTTT. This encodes CASREGPFSGNTIYF.

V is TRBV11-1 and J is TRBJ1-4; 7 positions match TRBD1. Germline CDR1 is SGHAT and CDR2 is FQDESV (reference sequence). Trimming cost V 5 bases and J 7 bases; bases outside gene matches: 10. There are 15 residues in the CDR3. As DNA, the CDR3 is TGTGCCAGCAGCCTTCTTGGAGGGGGCCGTGAAAAACTGTTTTTT. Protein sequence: CASSLLGGGREKLFF.

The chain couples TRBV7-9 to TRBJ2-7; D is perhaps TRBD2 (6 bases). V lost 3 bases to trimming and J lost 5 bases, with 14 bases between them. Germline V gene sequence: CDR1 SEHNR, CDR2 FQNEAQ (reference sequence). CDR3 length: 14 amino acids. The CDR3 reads CASSFPGGDNEQYF. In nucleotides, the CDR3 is TGTGCCAGCAGCTTTCCCGGGGGAGACAACGAGCAGTACTTC.

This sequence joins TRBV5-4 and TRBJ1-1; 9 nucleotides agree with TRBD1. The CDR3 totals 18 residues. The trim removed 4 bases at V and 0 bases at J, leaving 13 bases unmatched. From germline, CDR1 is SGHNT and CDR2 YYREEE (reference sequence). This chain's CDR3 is CASSPPGQGTVMNTEAFF. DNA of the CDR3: TGTGCCAGCAGCCCCCCGGGACAGGGTACGGTCATGAACACTGAAGCTTTCTTT.

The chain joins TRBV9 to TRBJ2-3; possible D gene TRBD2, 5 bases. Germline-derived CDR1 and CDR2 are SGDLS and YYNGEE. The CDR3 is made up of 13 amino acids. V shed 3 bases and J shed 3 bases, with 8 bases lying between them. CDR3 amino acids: CASSGLSTDTQYF. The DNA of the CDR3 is TGTGCCAGCAGCGGACTATCTACAGATACGCAGTATTTT.

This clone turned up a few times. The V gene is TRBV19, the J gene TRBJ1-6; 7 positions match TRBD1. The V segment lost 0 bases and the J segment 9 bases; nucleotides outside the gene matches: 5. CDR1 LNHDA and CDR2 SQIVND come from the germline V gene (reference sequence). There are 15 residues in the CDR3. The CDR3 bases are TGTGCCAGTAGTATAGAAGGGGGCCTAAGTTCACCCCTCCACTTT. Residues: CASSIEGGLSSPLHF.

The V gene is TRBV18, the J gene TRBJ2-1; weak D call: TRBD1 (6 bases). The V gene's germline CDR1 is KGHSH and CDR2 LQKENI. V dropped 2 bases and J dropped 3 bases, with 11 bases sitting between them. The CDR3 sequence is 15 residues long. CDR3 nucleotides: TGTGCCAGCTCACCAAAAGAGGGGGTCTACAATGAGCAGTTCTTC. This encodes CASSPKEGVYNEQFF.

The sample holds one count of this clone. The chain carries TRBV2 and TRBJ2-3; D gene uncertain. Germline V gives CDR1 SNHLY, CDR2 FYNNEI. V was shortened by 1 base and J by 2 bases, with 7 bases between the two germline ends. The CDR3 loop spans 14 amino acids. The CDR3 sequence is CASSEVYDTDTQYF. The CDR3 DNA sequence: TGTGCCAGCAGTGAAGTCTACGACACAGATACGCAGTATTTT.

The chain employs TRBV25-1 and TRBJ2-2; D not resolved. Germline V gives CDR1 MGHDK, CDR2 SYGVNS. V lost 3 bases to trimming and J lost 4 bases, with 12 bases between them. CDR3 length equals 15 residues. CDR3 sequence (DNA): TGTGCCAGCAGTGATCCACGGGTCCCCACCGGGGAGCTGTTTTTT. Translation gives CASSDPRVPTGELFF.

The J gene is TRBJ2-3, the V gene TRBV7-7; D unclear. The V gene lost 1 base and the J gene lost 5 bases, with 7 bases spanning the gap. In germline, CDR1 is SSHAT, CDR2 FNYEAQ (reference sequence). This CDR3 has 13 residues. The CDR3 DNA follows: TGTGCCAGCAGCTTAGGGTTCGGAGATACGCAGTATTTT. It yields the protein CASSLGFGDTQYF.

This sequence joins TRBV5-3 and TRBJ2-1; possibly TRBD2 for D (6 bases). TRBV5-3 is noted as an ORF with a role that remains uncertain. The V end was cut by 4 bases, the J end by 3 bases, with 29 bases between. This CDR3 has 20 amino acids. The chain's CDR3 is CARSTRGTGVSGRNYNEQFF. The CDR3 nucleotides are TGTGCCAGAAGCACCCGTGGTACGGGAGTTTCGGGACGAAACTACAATGAGCAGTTCTTC.

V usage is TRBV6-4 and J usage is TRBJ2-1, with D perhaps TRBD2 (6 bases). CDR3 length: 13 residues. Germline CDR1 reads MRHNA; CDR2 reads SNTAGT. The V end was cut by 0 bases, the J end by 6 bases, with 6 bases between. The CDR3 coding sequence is TGTGCCAGCAGTGACTCCGGGAGCAATGAGCAGTTCTTC. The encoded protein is CASSDSGSNEQFF.

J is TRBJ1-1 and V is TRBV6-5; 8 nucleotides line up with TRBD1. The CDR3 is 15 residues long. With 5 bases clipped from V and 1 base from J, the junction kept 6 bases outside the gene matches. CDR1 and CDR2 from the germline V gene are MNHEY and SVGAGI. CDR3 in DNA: TGTGCCAGCAGTGCGGCAGGGGGCAGGAACACTGAAGCTTTCTTT. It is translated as CASSAAGGRNTEAFF.

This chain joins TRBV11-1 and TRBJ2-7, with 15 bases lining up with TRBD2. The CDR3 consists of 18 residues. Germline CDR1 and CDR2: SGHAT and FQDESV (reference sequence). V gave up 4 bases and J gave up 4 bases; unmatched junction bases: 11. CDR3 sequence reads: CASSSRTSGGAAIYEQYF. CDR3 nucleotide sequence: TGTGCCAGCAGCTCAAGGACTAGCGGGGGGGCCGCTATATACGAGCAGTACTTC.

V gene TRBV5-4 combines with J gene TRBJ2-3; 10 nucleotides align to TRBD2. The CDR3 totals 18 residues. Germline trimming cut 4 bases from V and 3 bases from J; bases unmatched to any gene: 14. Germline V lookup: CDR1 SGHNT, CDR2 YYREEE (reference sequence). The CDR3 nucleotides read TGTGCCAGCAGCCATCCCCAGGAGCGGGAGGGCCGAACAGATACGCAGTATTTT. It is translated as CASSHPQEREGRTDTQYF.